Listed below are T cell receptor beta chains from one sample, sequenced in a study of Graves' ophthalmopathy and Graves' hyperthyroidism. TCRdb reprocessed the multiplex PCR reads via MiXCR and lists one record per CDR3 protein. The sample lists 150,000 or so distinct CDR3 sequences, over 35% occurring once. Sequences were obtained from peripheral blood. All receptors come from a woman aged 40-49 years with Graves' ophthalmopathy. Each CDR3 is given with its conserved first and last residue. Clone size appears in some rows only: once, few, many, or a class for an expanded clone.

TRBV30	many	CAWSGTGTEAFF
TRBV6-5	many	CATLNKNTEAFF
TRBV20-1	many	CSAPDRVYGYTF
TRBV11-2	many	CASSPTTNSPLHF
TRBV15	many	CATSSRTDNQPQHF
TRBV6-2/TRBV6-3	-	CASSPILSGANVLTF
TRBV18	-	CASSPQGGHTEAFF
TRBV12-3/TRBV12-4	-	CASSTGHAVGGYTF
TRBV20-1	many	CSARTKAGTDLLNTEAFF
TRBV6-1	-	CASSGNTIYF
TRBV20-1	many	CSAKISSGPWETQYF